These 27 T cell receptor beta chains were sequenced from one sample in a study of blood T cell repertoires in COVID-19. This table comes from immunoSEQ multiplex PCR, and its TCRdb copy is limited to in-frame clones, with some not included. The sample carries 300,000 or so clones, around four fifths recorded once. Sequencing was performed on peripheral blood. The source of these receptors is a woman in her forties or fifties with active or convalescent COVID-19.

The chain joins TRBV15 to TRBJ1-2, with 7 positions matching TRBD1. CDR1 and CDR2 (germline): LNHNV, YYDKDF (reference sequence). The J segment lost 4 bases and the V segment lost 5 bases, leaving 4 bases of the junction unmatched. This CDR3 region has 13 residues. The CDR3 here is CATSAGTAYGYTF. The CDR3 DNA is TGTGCCACCAGCGCCGGGACAGCCTATGGCTACACCTTC.

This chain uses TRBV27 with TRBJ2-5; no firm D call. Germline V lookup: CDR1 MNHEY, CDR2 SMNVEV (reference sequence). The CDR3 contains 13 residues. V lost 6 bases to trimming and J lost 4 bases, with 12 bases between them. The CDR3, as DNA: TGTGCCAGCAGCCCGATCAGAGGAGAGACCCAGTACTTC. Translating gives CASSPIRGETQYF.

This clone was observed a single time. CDR3 bases: TGTGCCAGCAGTTTGGGACAGGGGCCGCGTAAAGCTTTCTTT. Translating it yields CASSLGQGPRKAFF. The J gene is TRBJ1-1, the V gene TRBV28; 10 bases fit TRBD1. V lost 3 bases and J lost 9; bases outside the gene matches: 7. The length of the CDR3 is 14 residues. The V gene's germline CDR1 is MDHEN and CDR2 SYDVKM.

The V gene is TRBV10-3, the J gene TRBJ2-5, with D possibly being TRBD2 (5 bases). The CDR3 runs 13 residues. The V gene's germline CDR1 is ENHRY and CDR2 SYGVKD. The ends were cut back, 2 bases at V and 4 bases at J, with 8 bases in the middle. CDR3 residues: CAISEEGGETQYF. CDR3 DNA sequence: TGTGCCATCAGTGAGGAGGGTGGAGAGACCCAGTACTTC.

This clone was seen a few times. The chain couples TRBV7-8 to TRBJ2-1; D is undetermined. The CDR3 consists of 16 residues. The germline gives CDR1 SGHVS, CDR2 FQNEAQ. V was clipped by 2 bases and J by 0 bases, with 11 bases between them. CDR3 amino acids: CASSLRQRYSYNEQFF. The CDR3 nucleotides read TGTGCCAGCAGCTTAAGGCAGCGCTACTCCTACAATGAGCAGTTCTTC.

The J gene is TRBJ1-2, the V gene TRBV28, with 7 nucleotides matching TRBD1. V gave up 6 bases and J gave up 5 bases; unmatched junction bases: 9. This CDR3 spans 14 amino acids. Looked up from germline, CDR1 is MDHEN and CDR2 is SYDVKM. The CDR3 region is CASSRGGRSYGYTF. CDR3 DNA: TGTGCCAGCAGCCGAGGGGGCAGAAGTTATGGCTACACCTTC.

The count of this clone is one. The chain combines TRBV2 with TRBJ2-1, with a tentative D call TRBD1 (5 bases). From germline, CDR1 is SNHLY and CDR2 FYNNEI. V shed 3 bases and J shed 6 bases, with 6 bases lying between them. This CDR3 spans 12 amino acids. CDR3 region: CASSDRVNEQFF. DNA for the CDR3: TGTGCCAGCAGTGACAGGGTCAATGAGCAGTTCTTC. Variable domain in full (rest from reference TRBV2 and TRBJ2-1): EPEVTQTPSHQVTQMGQEVILRCVPISNHLYFYWYRQILGQKVEFLVSFYNNEISEKSEIFDDQFSVERPDGSNFTLKIRSTKLEDSAMYFCASSDRVNEQFFGPGTRLTVL.

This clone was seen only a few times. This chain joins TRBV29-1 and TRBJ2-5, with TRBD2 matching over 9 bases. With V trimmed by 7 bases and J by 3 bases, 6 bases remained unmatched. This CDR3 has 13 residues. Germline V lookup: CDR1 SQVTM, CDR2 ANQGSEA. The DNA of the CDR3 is TGCAGCGGGAACCCTAGCGGGAAAGAGACCCAGTACTTC. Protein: CSGNPSGKETQYF.

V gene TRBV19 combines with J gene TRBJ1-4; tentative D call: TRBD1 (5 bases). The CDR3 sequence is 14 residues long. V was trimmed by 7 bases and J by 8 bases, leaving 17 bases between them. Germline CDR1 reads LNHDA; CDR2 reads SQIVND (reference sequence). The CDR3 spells CASTIGSGVEKLFF. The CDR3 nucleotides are TGTGCCAGTACCATTGGGTCGGGGGTCGAAAAACTGTTTTTT.

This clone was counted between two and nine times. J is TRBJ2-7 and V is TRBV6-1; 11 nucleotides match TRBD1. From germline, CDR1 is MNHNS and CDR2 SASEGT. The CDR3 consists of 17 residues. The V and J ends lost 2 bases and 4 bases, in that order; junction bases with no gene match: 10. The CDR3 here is CASSESLGQGVVYEQYF. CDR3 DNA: TGTGCCAGCAGTGAATCGCTGGGACAGGGGGTAGTATACGAGCAGTACTTC.

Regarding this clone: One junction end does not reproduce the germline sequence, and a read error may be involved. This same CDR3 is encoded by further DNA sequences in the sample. CDR3 residues: CASSPVEGGYHNYGYTF. In nucleotides, the CDR3 is TGCGCCAGCTCACCGGTAGAGGGTGGCTATCACAACTATGGCTACACCTTC. The chain has TRBV18 and TRBJ1-2, with D unclear. The germline CDR1 and CDR2 sequences are KGHSH and LQKENI. The length of the CDR3 is 17 residues.

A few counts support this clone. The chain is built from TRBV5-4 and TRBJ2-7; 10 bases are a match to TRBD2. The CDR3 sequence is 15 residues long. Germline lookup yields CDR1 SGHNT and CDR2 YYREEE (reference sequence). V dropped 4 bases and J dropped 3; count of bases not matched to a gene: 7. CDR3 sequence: CASSPSGTSDYEQYF. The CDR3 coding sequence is TGTGCCAGCAGCCCGTCCGGGACTAGCGACTACGAGCAGTACTTC.

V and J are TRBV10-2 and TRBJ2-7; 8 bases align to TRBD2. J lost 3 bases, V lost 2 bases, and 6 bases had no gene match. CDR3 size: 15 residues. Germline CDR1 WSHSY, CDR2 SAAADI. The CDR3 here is CASSEPLAGFYEQYF. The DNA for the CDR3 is TGCGCCAGCAGTGAGCCGTTAGCGGGATTCTACGAGCAGTACTTC.

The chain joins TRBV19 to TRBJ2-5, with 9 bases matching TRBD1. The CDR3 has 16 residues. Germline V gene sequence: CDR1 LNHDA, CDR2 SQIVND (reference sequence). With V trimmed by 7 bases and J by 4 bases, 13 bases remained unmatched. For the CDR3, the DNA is TGTGCCAGTACCCAGGGACAGGGTTCGTGGGGAGAGACCCAGTACTTC. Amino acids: CASTQGQGSWGETQYF. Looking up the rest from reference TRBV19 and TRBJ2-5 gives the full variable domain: DGGITQSPKYLFRKEGQNVTLSCEQNLNHDAMYWYRQDPGQGLRLIYYSQIVNDFQKGDIAEGYSVSREKKESFPLTVTSAQKNPTAFYLCASTQGQGSWGETQYFGPGTRLLVL.

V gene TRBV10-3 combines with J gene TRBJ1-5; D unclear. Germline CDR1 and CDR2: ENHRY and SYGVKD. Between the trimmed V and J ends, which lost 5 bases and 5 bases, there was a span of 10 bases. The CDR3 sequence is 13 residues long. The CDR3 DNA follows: TGTGCCATCAGTCCGGGATCCCATCAGCCCCAGCATTTT. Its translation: CAISPGSHQPQHF.

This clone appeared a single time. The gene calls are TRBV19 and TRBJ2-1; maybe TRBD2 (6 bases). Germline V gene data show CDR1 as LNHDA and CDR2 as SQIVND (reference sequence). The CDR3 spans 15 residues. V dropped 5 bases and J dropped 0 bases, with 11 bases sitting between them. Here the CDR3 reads CASSRRLVSYNEQFF. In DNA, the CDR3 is TGTGCCAGTAGTCGTCGACTAGTCTCCTACAATGAGCAGTTCTTC. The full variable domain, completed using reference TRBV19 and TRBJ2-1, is DGGITQSPKYLFRKEGQNVTLSCEQNLNHDAMYWYRQDPGQGLRLIYYSQIVNDFQKGDIAEGYSVSREKKESFPLTVTSAQKNPTAFYLCASSRRLVSYNEQFFGPGTRLTVL.

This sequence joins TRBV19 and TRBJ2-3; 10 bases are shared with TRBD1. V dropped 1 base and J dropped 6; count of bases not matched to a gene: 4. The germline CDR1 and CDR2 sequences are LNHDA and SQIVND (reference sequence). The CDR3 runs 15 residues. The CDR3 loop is CASSIGQGAWDTQYF. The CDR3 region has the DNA TGTGCCAGTAGTATAGGACAGGGGGCTTGGGATACGCAGTATTTT.

The CDR3 DNA follows: TGTGCCAGCAGACCGGGACACCTCTATGGCTACACCTTC. Amino acids: CASRPGHLYGYTF. This rearrangement joins TRBV5-6 to TRBJ1-2, with D possibly being TRBD1 (6 bases). V shed 5 bases and J shed 4 bases, with 12 bases lying between them. CDR1 and CDR2 (germline): SGHDT, YYEEEE. The CDR3 runs to 13 residues.

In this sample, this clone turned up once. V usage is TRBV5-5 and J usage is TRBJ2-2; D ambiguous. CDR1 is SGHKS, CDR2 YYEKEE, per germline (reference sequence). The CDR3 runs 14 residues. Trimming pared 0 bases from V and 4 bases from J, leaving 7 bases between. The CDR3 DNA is TGTGCCAGCAGCTTGGGCCCGGTCACCGGGGAGCTGTTTTTT. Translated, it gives CASSLGPVTGELFF.

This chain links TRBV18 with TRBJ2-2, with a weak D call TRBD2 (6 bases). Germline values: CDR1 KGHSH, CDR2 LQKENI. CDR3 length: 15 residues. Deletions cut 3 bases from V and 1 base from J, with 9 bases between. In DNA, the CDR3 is TGTGCCAGCTCACCGGGACTCCTGAACACCGGGGAGCTGTTTTTT. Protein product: CASSPGLLNTGELFF.

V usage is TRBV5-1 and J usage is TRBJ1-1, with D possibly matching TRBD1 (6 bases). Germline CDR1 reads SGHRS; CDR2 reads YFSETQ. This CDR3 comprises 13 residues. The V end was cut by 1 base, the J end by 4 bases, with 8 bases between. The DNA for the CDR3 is TGCGCCAGCAGCTTGACAGGGATCACTGAAGCTTTCTTT. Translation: CASSLTGITEAFF.

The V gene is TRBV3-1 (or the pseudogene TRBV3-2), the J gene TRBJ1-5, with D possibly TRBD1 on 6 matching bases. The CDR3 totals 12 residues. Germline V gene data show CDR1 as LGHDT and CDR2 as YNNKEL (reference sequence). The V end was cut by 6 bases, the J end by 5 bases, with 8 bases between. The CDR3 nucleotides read TGTGCCAGCAGTAACAGGGATCAGCCCCAGCATTTT. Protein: CASSNRDQPQHF.

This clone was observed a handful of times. CDR3 residues: CASSLTHGLAGGEQYF. DNA of the CDR3: TGTGCCAGCAGCTTAACCCATGGACTAGCGGGGGGCGAGCAGTACTTC. The chain has TRBV7-9 and TRBJ2-7; 14 bases are a match to TRBD2. V was clipped by 2 bases and J by 6 bases; unmatched bases: 6. CDR1 SEHNR and CDR2 FQNEAQ come from the germline V gene (reference sequence). CDR3 length: 16 amino acids. The complete variable domain, with remaining parts taken from reference TRBV7-9 and TRBJ2-7, reads DTGVSQNPRHKITKRGQNVTFRCDPISEHNRLYWYRQTLGQGPEFLTYFQNEAQLEKSRLLSDRFSAERPKGSFSTLEIQRTEQGDSAMYLCASSLTHGLAGGEQYFGPGTRLTVT.

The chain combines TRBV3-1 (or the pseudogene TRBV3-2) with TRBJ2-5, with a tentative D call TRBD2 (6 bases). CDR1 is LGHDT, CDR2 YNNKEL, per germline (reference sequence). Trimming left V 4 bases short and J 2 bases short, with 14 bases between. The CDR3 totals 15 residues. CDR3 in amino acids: CASSPTGLSQETQYF. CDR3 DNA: TGTGCCAGCAGCCCCACGGGACTTAGTCAAGAGACCCAGTACTTC.

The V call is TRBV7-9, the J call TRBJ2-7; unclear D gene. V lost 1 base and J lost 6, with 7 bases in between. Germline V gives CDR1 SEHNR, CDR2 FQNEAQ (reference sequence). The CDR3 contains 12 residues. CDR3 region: CASSLGALEQYF. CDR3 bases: TGTGCCAGCAGCTTAGGGGCCCTCGAGCAGTACTTC.

The CDR3 sequence is CASTPARGWYNEQFF. The CDR3 nucleotides are TGTGCCAGCACCCCAGCAAGGGGATGGTACAATGAGCAGTTCTTC. The V gene is TRBV7-2, the J gene TRBJ2-1, with a possible D match to TRBD1 (5 bases). The germline gives CDR1 SGHTA, CDR2 FQGNSA. The length of the CDR3 is 15 residues. V was clipped by 7 bases and J by 4 bases, with 17 bases between them. The complete variable domain, with remaining parts taken from reference TRBV7-2 and TRBJ2-1, reads GAGVSQSPSNKVTEKGKDVELRCDPISGHTALYWYRQSLGQGLEFLIYFQGNSAPDKSGLPSDRFSAERTGGSVSTLTIQRTQQEDSAVYLCASTPARGWYNEQFFGPGTRLTVL.

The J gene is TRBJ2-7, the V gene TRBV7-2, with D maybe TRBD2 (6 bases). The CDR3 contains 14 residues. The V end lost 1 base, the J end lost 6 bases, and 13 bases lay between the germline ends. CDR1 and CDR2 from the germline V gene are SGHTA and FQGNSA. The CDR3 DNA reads TGTGCCAGCAGCTTAGTTGTCCAGGGAGGCGAGCAGTACTTC. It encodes CASSLVVQGGEQYF.